A single sample is the source of the 8 T cell receptor beta chains below, sequenced in a study of cytomegalovirus exposure and HLA in healthy donors. PCR was performed using 60 Vbeta and 13 Jbeta primers. TCRdb keeps only in-frame clones here, not all; method: immunoSEQ multiplex PCR. Counted here are about 220,000 clones, over 75% occurring once; the ten biggest clones make up 1.5% to 2%. Input material: PBMCs. These receptors were taken from a male donor in good health and CMV-seronegative.

The chain combines TRBV4-2 with TRBJ2-7; no definite D call. Trimming shortened V by 0 bases and J by 1 base, and 10 bases separated the two germline ends. CDR3 length: 15 amino acids. Germline V lookup: CDR1 LGHNA, CDR2 YNFKEQ. CDR3 protein: CASSQESAGSYEQYF. CDR3 bases: TGTGCCAGCAGCCAAGAGTCGGCAGGTTCCTACGAGCAGTACTTC.

DNA for the CDR3: TGTGCCAGCAGTCCAAATCAGGGTTTTCACGAGCAGTACTTC. Translated: CASSPNQGFHEQYF. The chain joins TRBV6-5 to TRBJ2-7; a possible D gene is TRBD1 (5 bases). Germline-derived CDR1 and CDR2 are MNHEY and SVGAGI. The CDR3 length is 14 residues. Trimming left V 5 bases short and J 5 bases short, with 16 bases between.

This chain joins TRBV5-5 and TRBJ1-5; possibly TRBD1 for D (5 bases). V was trimmed by 3 bases and J by 5 bases, leaving 12 bases between them. CDR3 length: 14 residues. Germline V lookup: CDR1 SGHKS, CDR2 YYEKEE (reference sequence). CDR3 amino acids: CASSWGGKDQPQHF. In DNA form, the CDR3 reads TGTGCCAGCAGCTGGGGGGGGAAAGATCAGCCCCAGCATTTT.

V is TRBV30 and J is TRBJ1-2; D perhaps matches TRBD1 (5 bases). Trimming took 3 bases from V and 6 from J, leaving 14 bases between them. Germline-derived CDR1 and CDR2 are GTSNPN and SVGIG (reference sequence). CDR3 size: 13 residues. The CDR3 here is CAWSAGFSDGYTF. DNA for the CDR3: TGTGCCTGGAGCGCAGGGTTTTCGGATGGCTACACCTTC.

This clone was recorded once. The chain uses TRBV2 and TRBJ2-7; a weak D match, TRBD2 (5 bases). The CDR3 is 12 amino acids. The ends were cut back, 6 bases at V and 5 bases at J, with 11 bases in the middle. CDR1 is SNHLY and CDR2 is FYNNEI in the germline V gene. CDR3 bases: TGTGCCAGCAGACCAAGAGCGGACGAGCAGTACTTC. Translated, it gives CASRPRADEQYF.

The gene calls are TRBV18 and TRBJ1-3; 10 bases fit TRBD1. Germline V gene sequence: CDR1 KGHSH, CDR2 LQKENI. The CDR3 runs 15 residues. V lost 3 bases to trimming and J lost 5 bases; unmatched junction nucleotides: 4. CDR3 DNA: TGTGCCAGCTCACCTCCGGGACAGGGGAGAAACACCATATATTTT. This gives the protein CASSPPGQGRNTIYF.

The genes are TRBV9 and TRBJ2-2, with 9 bases lining up with TRBD1. The CDR3 loop spans 15 amino acids. Germline CDR1 is SGDLS and CDR2 is YYNGEE. After removal of 3 bases from V and 7 bases from J, the junction contained 7 bases not matched to a gene. The CDR3 DNA sequence: TGTGCCAGCAGCGCGCCGGGACAGGGTAGCGGGGAGCTGTTTTTT. Its protein is CASSAPGQGSGELFF.

This clone was seen only once. The rearrangement uses TRBV9 and TRBJ2-1, with a tentative D call TRBD1 (6 bases). The germline V gene has CDR1 SGDLS and CDR2 YYNGEE. The ends were cut back, 5 bases at V and 3 bases at J, with 21 bases in the middle. This CDR3 is 17 amino acids long. CDR3 amino acids: CASSSGFGTTIYNEQFF. The CDR3 DNA reads as TGTGCCAGCAGTTCGGGATTCGGGACAACTATCTACAATGAGCAGTTCTTC.